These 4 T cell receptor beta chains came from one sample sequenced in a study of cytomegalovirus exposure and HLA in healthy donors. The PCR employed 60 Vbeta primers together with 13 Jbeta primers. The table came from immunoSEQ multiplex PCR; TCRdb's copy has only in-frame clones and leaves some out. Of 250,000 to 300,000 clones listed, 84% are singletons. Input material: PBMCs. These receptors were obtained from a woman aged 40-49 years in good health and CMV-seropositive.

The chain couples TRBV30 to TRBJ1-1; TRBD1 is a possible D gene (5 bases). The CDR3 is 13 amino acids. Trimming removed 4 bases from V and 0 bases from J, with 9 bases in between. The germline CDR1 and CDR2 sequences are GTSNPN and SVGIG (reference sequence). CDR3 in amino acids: CAWIGHMNTEAFF. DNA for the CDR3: TGTGCCTGGATCGGACACATGAACACTGAAGCTTTCTTT.

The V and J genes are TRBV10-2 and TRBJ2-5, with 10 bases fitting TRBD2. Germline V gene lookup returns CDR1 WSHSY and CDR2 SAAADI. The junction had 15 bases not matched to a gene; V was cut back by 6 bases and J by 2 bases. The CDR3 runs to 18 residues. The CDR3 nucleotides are TGCGCCAGCAGCCTGGGAAGGACTAGCGGAAATTTTCAAGAGACCCAGTACTTC. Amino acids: CASSLGRTSGNFQETQYF.

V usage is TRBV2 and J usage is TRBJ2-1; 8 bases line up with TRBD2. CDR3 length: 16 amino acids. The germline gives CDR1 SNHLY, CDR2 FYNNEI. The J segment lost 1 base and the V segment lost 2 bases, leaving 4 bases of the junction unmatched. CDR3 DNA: TGTGCCAGCAGTGAAACGAGCGGGAGATCCTACAATGAGCAGTTCTTC. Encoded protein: CASSETSGRSYNEQFF.

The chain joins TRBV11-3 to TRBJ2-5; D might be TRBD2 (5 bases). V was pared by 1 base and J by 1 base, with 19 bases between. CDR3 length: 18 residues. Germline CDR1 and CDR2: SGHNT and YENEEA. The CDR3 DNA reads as TGTGCCAGCAGCTTAGGGACCACCGGGCTAGCCTCCCAAGAGACCCAGTACTTC. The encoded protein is CASSLGTTGLASQETQYF.